This entry describes one T cell receptor beta chain. Time point here: pre-sensitization, week 0. The treatment: therapeutic diphenylcyclopropenone sensitization with weekly scalp DPC. This entry belongs to a study of human T cells and chemical hapten exposure. Background on the study: An approximately 2 cm by approximately 2 cm inner upper arm patch received 2% DPC for sensitization.

The CDR3 extends over 15 amino acids. V lost 1 base and J 0 bases, leaving 9 bases between the germline ends. TCRdb reprocessed the RACE reads via MiXCR and lists one record per CDR3 protein. The sample includes 62,000 or so distinct CDR3 sequences, approximately 10% of them seen just once. Sequenced material: whole blood, taken in connection with sensitization to the hapten diphenylcyclopropenone (DPC). This TCR came from a woman aged 45-65 years with alopecia areata. Some clones in this sample may be carry-over from other donors' samples. The J gene is TRBJ1-2, the V gene TRBV12-3 or TRBV12-4; D perhaps matches TRBD1 (5 bases). CDR3 amino acids: CASSLGAGSNYGYTF. CDR3 sequence (DNA): TGTGCCAGCAGTTTAGGAGCAGGGTCTAACTATGGCTACACCTTC.